This TCR beta chain originates from a study of blood T cell repertoires in COVID-19. About the research overall: COVID-19 samples, acute and convalescent, were from the United States, Italy and Spain. Nucleic acid was either cDNA or gDNA, and it came from T cells, B-cell-depleted T cells, or PBMCs.

Authors' processing steps: Estimated nucleated cell counts came from reference gene primer amplification. TCRdb's copy holds only in-frame clones and misses some; the assay was immunoSEQ multiplex PCR. V and J calls and clone size are those listed in that table; D and trimming were worked out from the DNA. The table has 250,000 to 350,000 clones, roughly 89% seen once; the top ten hold roughly 0.8%. The ends were cut back, 3 bases at V and 4 bases at J, with 8 bases in the middle. This CDR3 region has 13 residues. The germline V gene encodes CDR1 SGHNT and CDR2 YENEEA. This clone was seen only once. The sequence was collected from a man aged 25-45 years with acute or convalescent COVID-19. The sequencing input was peripheral blood. This rearrangement joins TRBV11-3 to TRBJ2-3; no firm D call. The CDR3 here is CASSFSRSDTQYF. In nucleotides, the CDR3 is TGTGCCAGCAGCTTTTCTAGATCAGATACGCAGTATTTT.